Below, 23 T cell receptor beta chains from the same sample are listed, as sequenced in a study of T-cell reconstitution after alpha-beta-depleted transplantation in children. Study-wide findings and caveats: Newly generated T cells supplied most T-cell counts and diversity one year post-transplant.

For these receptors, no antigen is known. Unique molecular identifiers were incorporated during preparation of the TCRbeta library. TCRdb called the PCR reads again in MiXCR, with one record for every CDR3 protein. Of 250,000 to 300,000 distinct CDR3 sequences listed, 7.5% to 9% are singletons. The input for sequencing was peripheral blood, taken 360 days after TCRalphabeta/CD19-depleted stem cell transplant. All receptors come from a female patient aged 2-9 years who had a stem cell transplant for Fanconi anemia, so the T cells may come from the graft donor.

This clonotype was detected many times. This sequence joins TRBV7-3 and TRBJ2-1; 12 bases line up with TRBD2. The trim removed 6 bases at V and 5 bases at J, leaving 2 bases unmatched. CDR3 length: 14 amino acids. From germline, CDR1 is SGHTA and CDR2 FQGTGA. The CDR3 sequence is CASSRLAGDNEQFF. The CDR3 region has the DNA TGTGCCAGCAGTCGACTAGCGGGGGACAATGAGCAGTTCTTC.

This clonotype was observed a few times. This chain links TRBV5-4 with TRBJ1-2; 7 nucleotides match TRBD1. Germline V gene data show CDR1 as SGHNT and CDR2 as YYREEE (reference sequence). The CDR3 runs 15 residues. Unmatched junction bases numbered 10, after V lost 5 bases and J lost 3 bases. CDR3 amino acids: CASRGGDSSYYGYTF. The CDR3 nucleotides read TGTGCCAGCAGAGGGGGGGACAGCTCCTACTATGGCTACACCTTC. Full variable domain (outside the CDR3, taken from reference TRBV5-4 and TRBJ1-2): ETGVTQSPTHLIKTRGQQVTLRCSSQSGHNTVSWYQQALGQGPQFIFQYYREEENGRGNFPPRFSGLQFPNYSSELNVNALELDDSALYLCASRGGDSSYYGYTFGSGTRLTVV.

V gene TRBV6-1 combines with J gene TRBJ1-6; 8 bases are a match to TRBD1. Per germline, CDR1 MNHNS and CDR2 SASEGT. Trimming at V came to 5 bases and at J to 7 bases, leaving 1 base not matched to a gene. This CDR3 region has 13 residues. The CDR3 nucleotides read TGTGCCAGCAGTAGGGACAGGAATTCACCCCTCCACTTT. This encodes CASSRDRNSPLHF.

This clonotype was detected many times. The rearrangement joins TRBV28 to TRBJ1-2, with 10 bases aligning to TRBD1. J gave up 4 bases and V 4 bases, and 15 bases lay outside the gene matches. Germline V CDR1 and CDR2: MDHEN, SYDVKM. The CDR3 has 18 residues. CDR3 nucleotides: TGTGCCAGCAGTTCCTGGGACAGGGGACCTATATATTTCTATGGCTACACCTTC. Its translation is CASSSWDRGPIYFYGYTF.

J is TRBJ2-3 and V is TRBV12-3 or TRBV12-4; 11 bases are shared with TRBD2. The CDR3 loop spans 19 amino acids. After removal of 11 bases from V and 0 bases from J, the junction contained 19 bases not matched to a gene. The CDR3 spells CAFSFGLAGGLASTDTQYF. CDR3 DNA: TGTGCCTTCAGTTTTGGCCTAGCGGGGGGTCTAGCTAGCACAGATACGCAGTATTTT.

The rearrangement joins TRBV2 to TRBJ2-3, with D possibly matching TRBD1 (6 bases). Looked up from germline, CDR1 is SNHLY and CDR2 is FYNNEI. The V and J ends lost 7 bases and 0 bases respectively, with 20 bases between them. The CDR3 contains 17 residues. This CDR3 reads CASTGYFGTTSTDTQYF. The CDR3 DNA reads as TGTGCCAGCACCGGTTACTTCGGGACAACTAGCACAGATACGCAGTATTTT.

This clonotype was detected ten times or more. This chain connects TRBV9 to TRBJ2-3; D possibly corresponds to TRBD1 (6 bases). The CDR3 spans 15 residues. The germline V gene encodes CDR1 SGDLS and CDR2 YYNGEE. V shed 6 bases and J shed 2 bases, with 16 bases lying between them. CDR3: CASTVRGSNTDTQYF. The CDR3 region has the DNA TGTGCCAGCACGGTAAGGGGGTCGAACACAGATACGCAGTATTTT.

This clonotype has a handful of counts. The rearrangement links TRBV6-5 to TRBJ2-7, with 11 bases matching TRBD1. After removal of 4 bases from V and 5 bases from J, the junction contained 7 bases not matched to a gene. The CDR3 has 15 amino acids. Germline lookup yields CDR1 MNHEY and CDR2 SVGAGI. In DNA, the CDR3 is TGTGCCAGCAGTTTTGGACAGGGGGCTTTCGACGAGCAGTACTTC. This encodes CASSFGQGAFDEQYF.

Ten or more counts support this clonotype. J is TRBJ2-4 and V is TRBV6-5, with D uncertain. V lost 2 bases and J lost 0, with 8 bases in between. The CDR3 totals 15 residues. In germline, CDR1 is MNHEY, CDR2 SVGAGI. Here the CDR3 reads CASSYKSGAKNIQYF. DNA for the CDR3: TGTGCCAGCAGTTACAAATCGGGAGCCAAAAACATTCAGTACTTC.

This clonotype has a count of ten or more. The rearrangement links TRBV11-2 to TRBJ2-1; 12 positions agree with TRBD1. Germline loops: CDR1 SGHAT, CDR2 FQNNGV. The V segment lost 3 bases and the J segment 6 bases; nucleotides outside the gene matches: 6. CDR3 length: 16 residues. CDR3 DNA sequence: TGTGCCAGCAGCTTGGACGGGACAGGGGGCGTCAATGAGCAGTTCTTC. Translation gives CASSLDGTGGVNEQFF. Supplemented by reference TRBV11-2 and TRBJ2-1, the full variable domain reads EAGVAQSPRYKIIEKRQSVAFWCNPISGHATLYWYQQILGQGPKLLIQFQNNGVVDDSQLPKDRFSAERLKGVDSTLKIQPAKLEDSAVYLCASSLDGTGGVNEQFFGPGTRLTVL.

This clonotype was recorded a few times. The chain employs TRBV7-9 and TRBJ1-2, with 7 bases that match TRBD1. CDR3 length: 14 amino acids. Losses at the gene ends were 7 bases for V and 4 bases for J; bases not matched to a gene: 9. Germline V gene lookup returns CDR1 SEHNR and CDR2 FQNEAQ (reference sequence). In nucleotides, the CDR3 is TGTGCCAGCATCCCAGGGGGGGCTATCTATGGCTACACCTTC. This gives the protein CASIPGGAIYGYTF.

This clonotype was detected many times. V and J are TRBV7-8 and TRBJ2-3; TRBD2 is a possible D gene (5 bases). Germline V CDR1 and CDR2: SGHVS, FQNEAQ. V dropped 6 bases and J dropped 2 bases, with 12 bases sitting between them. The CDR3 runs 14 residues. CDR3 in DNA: TGTGCCAGCAGTCGGGGTACCTACACAGATACGCAGTATTTT. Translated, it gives CASSRGTYTDTQYF.

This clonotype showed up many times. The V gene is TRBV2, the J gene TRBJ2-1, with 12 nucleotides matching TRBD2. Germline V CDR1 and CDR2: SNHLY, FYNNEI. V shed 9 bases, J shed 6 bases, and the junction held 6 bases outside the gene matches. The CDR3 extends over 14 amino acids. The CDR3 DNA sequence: TGTGCCAGTCGTCTAGCGGGAGGGCCCAATGAGCAGTTCTTC. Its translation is CASRLAGGPNEQFF.

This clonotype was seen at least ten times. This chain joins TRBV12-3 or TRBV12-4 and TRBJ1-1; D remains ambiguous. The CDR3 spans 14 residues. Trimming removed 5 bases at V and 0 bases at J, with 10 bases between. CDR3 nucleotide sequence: TGTGCCAGCAGTGACGACACCATGAACACTGAAGCTTTCTTT. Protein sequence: CASSDDTMNTEAFF.

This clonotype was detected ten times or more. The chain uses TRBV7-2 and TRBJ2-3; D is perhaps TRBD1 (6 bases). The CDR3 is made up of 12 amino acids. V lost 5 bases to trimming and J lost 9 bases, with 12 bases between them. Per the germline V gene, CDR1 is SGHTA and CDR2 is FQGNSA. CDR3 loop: CASSPQGGTQYF. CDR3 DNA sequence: TGTGCCAGCAGCCCACAGGGTGGCACGCAGTATTTT.

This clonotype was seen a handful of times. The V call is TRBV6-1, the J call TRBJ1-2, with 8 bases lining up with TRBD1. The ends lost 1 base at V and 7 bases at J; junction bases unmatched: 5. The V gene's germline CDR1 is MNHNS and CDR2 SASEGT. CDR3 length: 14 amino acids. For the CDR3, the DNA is TGTGCCAGCAGTGAAGTGAGGACAGGGTTTGGCTACACCTTC. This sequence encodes CASSEVRTGFGYTF.

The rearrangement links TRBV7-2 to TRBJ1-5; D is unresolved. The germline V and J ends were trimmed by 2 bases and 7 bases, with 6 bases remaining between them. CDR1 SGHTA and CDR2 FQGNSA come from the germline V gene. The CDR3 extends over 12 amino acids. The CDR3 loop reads CASSLTEQPQHF. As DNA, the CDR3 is TGTGCCAGCAGCTTAACAGAGCAGCCCCAGCATTTT.

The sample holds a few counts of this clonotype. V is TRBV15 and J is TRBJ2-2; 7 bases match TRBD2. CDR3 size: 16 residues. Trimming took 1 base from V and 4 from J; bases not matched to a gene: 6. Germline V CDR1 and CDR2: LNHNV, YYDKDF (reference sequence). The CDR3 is CATSRAGLEGTGELFF. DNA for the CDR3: TGTGCCACCAGCAGAGCAGGACTAGAGGGCACCGGGGAGCTGTTTTTT.

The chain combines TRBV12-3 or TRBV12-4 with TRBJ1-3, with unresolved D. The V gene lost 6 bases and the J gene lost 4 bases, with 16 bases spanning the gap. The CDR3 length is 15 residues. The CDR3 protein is CASSPAGLSGNTIYF. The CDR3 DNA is TGTGCCAGCAGCCCGGCCGGGCTTTCGGGAAACACCATATATTTT.

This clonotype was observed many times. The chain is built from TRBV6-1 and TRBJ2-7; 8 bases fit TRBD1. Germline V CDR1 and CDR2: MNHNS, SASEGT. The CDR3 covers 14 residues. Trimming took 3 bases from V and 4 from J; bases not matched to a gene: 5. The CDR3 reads CASSELNRGYEQYF. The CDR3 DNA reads TGTGCCAGCAGTGAGTTGAACAGGGGGTACGAGCAGTACTTC.

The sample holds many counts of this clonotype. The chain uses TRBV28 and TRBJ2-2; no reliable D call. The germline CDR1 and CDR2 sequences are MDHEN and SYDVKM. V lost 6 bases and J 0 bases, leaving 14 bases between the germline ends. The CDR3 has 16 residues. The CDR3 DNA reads TGTGCCAGCAGGGATAGACAAATCTCGAACACCGGGGAGCTGTTTTTT. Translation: CASRDRQISNTGELFF. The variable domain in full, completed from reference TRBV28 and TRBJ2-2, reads DVKVTQSSRYLVKRTGEKVFLECVQDMDHENMFWYRQDPGLGLRLIYFSYDVKMKEKGDIPEGYSVSREKKERFSLILESASTNQTSMYLCASRDRQISNTGELFFGEGSRLTVL.

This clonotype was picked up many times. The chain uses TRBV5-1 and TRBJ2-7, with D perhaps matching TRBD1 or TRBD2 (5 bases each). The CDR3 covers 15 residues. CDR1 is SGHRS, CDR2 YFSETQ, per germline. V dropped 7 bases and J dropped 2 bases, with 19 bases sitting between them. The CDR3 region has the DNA TGCGCCAGCTCCACCTATAGCTCGGGACCCTACGAGCAGTACTTC. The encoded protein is CASSTYSSGPYEQYF.

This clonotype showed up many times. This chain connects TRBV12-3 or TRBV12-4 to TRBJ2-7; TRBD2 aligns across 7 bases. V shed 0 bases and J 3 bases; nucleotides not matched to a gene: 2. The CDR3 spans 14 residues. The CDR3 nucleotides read TGTGCCAGCAGTTTAGCCAGGGAGGGCTACGAGCAGTACTTC. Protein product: CASSLAREGYEQYF.